The source of this T cell receptor beta chain is a study of neurological immune-mediated disorders. This clonotype appeared many times. Antigen: not known. Findings of the study overall: Across subjects, no CDR3 amino acid sequence appeared in expanded clones of more than one subject, a finding that suggested private repertoires in all groups. There was no clinical or MRI feature that showed an association with the multiple sclerosis repertoire cluster. One related-CDR3 cluster, identified by phylogenetic grouping, held the repertoires of 18 of 34 multiple sclerosis patients and was a possible signature.

TCRdb passed the 5' RACE reads through MiXCR, listing each CDR3 protein once. The profile shows tens of thousands of distinct CDR3 sequences, 3% to 4% of them singletons. The clonotype originates from a man aged 40-50 years with multiple sclerosis. The sequencing input was PBMCs.

CDR3 sequence reads: CASTPDESSPLHF. CDR3 nucleotide sequence: TGTGCCAGCACCCCGGATGAGAGTTCACCCCTCCACTTT. This chain joins TRBV12-3 or TRBV12-4 and TRBJ1-6; D is unclear. The length of the CDR3 is 13 residues. V gave up 7 bases and J gave up 9 bases, with 13 bases separating them.